This TCR beta chain appears in the sequencing data of a study of T cell repertoires in ileal Crohn's disease. Looking at the study overall: All patients had surgery for stricturing (approximately 60%) or penetrating (39%) disease.

Included were adult ileal or ileocolonic Crohn's patients indicated for ileocolonic resection. Per sample, 500 to 650 nanograms of biopsy DNA were TCRB immunosequenced. Assay used: immunoSEQ multiplex PCR; TCRdb lists only in-frame clones, some missing. The table lists roughly 30,000 clones, about 80% of them singletons. The V gene's germline CDR1 is MNHEY and CDR2 SMNVEV (reference sequence). V gave up 4 bases and J gave up 3 bases; unmatched junction bases: 9. The CDR3 length is 16 residues. This clonotype originated in an adult with Crohn's disease. This chain uses TRBV27 with TRBJ2-3; 8 bases are shared with TRBD2. The sample comprised ileal tissue. The CDR3 region has the DNA TGTGCCAGCAGTTATTCCGGGACTAGAAGGACAGATACGCAGTATTTT. Residues: CASSYSGTRRTDTQYF.